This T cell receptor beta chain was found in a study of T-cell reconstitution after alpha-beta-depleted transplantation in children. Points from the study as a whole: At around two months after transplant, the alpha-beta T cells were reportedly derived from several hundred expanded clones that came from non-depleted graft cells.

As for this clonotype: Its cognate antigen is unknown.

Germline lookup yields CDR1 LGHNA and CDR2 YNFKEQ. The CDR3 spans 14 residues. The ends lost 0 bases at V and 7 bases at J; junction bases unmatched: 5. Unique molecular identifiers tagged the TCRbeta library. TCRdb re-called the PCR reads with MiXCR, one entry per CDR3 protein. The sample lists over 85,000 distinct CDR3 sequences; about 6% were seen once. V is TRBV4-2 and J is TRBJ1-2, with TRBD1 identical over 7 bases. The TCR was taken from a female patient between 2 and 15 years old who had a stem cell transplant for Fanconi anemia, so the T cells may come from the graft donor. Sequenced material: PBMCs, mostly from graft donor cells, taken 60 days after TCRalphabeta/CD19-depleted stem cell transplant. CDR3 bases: TGTGCCAGCAGCCAAGACAGGGGGAACATTGGCTACACCTTC. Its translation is CASSQDRGNIGYTF.